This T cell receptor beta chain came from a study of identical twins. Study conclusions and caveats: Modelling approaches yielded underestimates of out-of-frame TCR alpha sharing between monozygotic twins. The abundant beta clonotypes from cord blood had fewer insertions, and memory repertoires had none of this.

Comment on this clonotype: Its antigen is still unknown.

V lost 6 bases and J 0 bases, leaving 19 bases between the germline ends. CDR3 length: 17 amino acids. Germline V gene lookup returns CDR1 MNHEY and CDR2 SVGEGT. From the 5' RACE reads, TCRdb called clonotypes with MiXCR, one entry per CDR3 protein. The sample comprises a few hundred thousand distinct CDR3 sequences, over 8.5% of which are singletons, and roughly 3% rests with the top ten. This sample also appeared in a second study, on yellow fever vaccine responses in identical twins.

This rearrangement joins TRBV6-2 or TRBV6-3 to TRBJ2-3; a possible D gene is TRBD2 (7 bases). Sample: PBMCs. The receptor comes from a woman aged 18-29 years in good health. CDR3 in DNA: TGTGCCAGCAGCCGCCGGGGGCTAGCGGATAGCACAGATACGCAGTATTTT. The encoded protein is CASSRRGLADSTDTQYF.